These 10 T cell receptor beta chains came from one sample sequenced in a study of response to subunit inactivated influenza vaccine (dated by TCRdb to 2017 to 2018). Library creation used RT-PCR. The run used an Illumina HiSeq 2500. TCRdb took the public reads, trimmed them with fastp at Q25, ran MiXCR for clone calling and kept in-frame beta chains. One record per CDR3 amino acid sequence lists the most common genes and DNA. The sample data list 290,000 or so distinct CDR3 sequences, and around 22% of these were observed just once. Together, the top ten hold 10% of the sample. The sample here was PBMCs from blood, taken 21 months after vaccination. These receptors were collected from a man aged 45 to 75 who received an inactivated influenza vaccine. Donor details come from another sample of the same person, matched by shared clones.

This clonotype appeared a few times. The V call is TRBV5-1, the J call TRBJ1-3; TRBD1 matches 10 bases. Germline V lookup: CDR1 SGHRS, CDR2 YFSETQ. V lost 4 bases and J lost 0; bases outside the gene matches: 7. The CDR3 loop spans 17 amino acids. The CDR3 sequence: CASSRGQGTSSGNTIYF. CDR3 DNA sequence: TGCGCCAGCAGCAGGGGACAGGGGACAAGCTCTGGAAACACCATATATTTT.

About this clonotype itself: The conserved phenylalanine or tryptophan normally closing the CDR3 is absent here, so this likely arose from a read error. This chain connects TRBV7-9 to TRBJ1-2; a possible D gene is TRBD1 (5 bases). Trimming took off 3 bases at V and 4 bases at J, with 12 bases between the two ends. Germline CDR1 is SEHNR and CDR2 is FQNEAQ (reference sequence). This CDR3 spans 14 amino acids. For the CDR3, the DNA is TGTGCCAGCAGCTTGGGCACAGGTCTCTATGGCTACACCCTC. Translated, it gives CASSLGTGLYGYTL.

This chain joins TRBV10-3 and TRBJ2-3; possible D gene TRBD2, 7 bases. The CDR3 length is 15 residues. V lost 8 bases to trimming and J lost 4 bases, with 19 bases between them. Germline V CDR1 and CDR2: ENHRY, SYGVKD. For the CDR3, the DNA is TGTGCCATCGCCCCGGGGAGGGGGTCCCCAGATACGCAGTATTTT. This sequence encodes CAIAPGRGSPDTQYF.

This clonotype turned up a few times. The chain recombines TRBV7-8 with TRBJ2-2, with TRBD1 identical over 8 bases. Germline loops: CDR1 SGHVS, CDR2 FQNEAQ. V dropped 5 bases and J dropped 0; count of bases not matched to a gene: 8. This CDR3 is 17 amino acids long. CDR3 sequence reads: CASSPRTGLANTGELFF. The DNA of the CDR3 is TGTGCCAGCAGCCCAAGGACAGGGCTCGCGAACACCGGGGAGCTGTTTTTT.

This chain connects TRBV11-2 to TRBJ1-4, with D tentatively TRBD1 (5 bases). The V end was cut by 3 bases, the J end by 4 bases, with 12 bases between. Germline assignment: CDR1 SGHAT and CDR2 FQNNGV. The CDR3 loop spans 15 amino acids. The CDR3 region is CASSLAATVNEKLFF. Here the CDR3 DNA reads TGTGCCAGCAGCTTGGCTGCGACAGTTAATGAAAAACTGTTTTTT. The full variable domain, with the rest looked up from reference TRBV11-2 and TRBJ1-4, is EAGVAQSPRYKIIEKRQSVAFWCNPISGHATLYWYQQILGQGPKLLIQFQNNGVVDDSQLPKDRFSAERLKGVDSTLKIQPAKLEDSAVYLCASSLAATVNEKLFFGSGTQLSVL.

V gene TRBV6-5 combines with J gene TRBJ2-1, with TRBD2 as a possible D gene (6 bases). The V end was cut by 0 bases, the J end by 5 bases, with 11 bases between. The V gene's germline CDR1 is MNHEY and CDR2 SVGAGI. The CDR3 contains 15 residues. This chain's CDR3 is CASSYSAGSNNEQFF. The CDR3 nucleotides read TGTGCCAGCAGTTACTCGGCGGGATCCAACAATGAGCAGTTCTTC.

This clonotype has only a few counts. V gene TRBV10-3 combines with J gene TRBJ1-3; D may be TRBD1 (5 bases). The CDR3 loop spans 15 amino acids. In germline, CDR1 is ENHRY, CDR2 SYGVKD. Trimming took 2 bases from V and 0 from J, leaving 8 bases between them. The CDR3 loop is CAISEGAVSGNTIYF. The CDR3 DNA sequence: TGTGCCATCAGTGAGGGGGCGGTCTCTGGAAACACCATATATTTT.

This clonotype was picked up a small number of times. The V gene is TRBV6-6, the J gene TRBJ2-1; D not certain. The V gene's germline CDR1 is MNHNY and CDR2 SVGAGI (reference sequence). With 6 bases removed from V and 0 bases from J, the gap between germline ends came to 3 bases. There are 12 residues in the CDR3. This chain's CDR3 is CASSGSYNEQFF. The DNA of the CDR3 is TGTGCCAGCAGCGGCTCCTACAATGAGCAGTTCTTC.

The genes are TRBV5-6 and TRBJ2-3, with 12 bases lining up with TRBD2. The trim removed 1 base at V and 3 bases at J, leaving 9 bases unmatched. CDR1 SGHDT and CDR2 YYEEEE come from the germline V gene. The CDR3 is 18 amino acids. The CDR3 DNA is TGTGCCAGCAGCTTGCTGCGTGGACTAGCGGGATATACAGATACGCAGTATTTT. It translates to CASSLLRGLAGYTDTQYF.

This clonotype occurred a few times. This chain joins TRBV5-4 and TRBJ2-1, with 7 bases identical to TRBD2. V lost 2 bases and J lost 1; bases outside the gene matches: 3. Germline assignment: CDR1 SGHNT and CDR2 YYREEE (reference sequence). This CDR3 comprises 15 residues. Here the CDR3 reads CASSFGLESYNEQFF. DNA of the CDR3: TGTGCCAGCAGCTTCGGACTAGAGTCCTACAATGAGCAGTTCTTC.